The clone carrying this T cell receptor beta chain was counted only a few times. Its cognate antigen is unknown. The data stem from a study of CD8+ T cells in alopecia areata. Study-level results: Lesional scalp exceeded normal scalp in clonality, especially in alopecia totalis/universalis. Scalp samples also contribute reads from the resident alphabeta T cells found in normal skin.

Trimming took off 1 base at V and 4 bases at J, with 14 bases between the two ends. The CDR3 runs 15 residues. Looked up from germline, CDR1 is LGHNA and CDR2 is YSLEER. As the sequencing template, cDNA was produced by extracting RNA and reverse transcribing it. Sequencing was performed with immunoSEQ multiplex PCR; in TCRdb, only in-frame clones are kept and a portion is missing. The profile shows over 95,000 clones, about two fifths of them singletons. From alopecia areata patients, lesional scalp punch biopsies and peripheral blood were collected. The V gene is TRBV4-3, the J gene TRBJ2-7, with D perhaps TRBD1 (5 bases). Specimen: CD4+ T cells sorted from blood. The receptor comes from a human donor with alopecia areata. CDR3 nucleotide sequence: TGCGCCAGCAGCCAAGGGATGAGTGCAGGGTACGAGCAGTACTTC. Translating gives CASSQGMSAGYEQYF.